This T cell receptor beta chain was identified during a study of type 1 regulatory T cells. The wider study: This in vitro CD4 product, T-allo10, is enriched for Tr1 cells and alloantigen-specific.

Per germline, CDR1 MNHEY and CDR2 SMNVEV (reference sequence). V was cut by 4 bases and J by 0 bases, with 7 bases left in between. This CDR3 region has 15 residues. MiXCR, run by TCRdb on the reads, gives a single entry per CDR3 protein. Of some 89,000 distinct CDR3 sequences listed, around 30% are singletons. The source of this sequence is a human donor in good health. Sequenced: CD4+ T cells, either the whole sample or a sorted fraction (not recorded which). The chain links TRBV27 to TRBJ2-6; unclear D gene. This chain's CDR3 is CASSSRNSGANVLTF. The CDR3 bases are TGTGCCAGCAGTTCACGGAACTCTGGGGCCAACGTCCTGACTTTC. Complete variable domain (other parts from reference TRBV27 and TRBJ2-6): EAQVTQNPRYLITVTGKKLTVTCSQNMNHEYMSWYRQDPGLGLRQIYYSMNVEVTDKGDVPEGYKVSRKEKRNFPLILESPSPNQTSLYFCASSSRNSGANVLTFGAGSRLTVL.